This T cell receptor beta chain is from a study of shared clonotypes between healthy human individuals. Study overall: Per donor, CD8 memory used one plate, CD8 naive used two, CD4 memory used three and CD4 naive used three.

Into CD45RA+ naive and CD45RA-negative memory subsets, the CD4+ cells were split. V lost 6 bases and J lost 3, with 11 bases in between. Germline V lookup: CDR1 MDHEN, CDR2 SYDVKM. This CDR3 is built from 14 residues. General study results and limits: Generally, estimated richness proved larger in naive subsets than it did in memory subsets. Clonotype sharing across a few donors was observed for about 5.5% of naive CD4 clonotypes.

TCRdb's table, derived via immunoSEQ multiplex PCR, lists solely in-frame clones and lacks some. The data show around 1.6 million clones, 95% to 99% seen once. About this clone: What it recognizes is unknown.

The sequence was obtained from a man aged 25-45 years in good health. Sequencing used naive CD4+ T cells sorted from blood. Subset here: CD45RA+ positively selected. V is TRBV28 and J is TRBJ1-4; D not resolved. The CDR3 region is CASSRGLANEKLFF. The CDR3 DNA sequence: TGTGCCAGCAGCCGCGGGTTGGCTAATGAAAAACTGTTTTTT.